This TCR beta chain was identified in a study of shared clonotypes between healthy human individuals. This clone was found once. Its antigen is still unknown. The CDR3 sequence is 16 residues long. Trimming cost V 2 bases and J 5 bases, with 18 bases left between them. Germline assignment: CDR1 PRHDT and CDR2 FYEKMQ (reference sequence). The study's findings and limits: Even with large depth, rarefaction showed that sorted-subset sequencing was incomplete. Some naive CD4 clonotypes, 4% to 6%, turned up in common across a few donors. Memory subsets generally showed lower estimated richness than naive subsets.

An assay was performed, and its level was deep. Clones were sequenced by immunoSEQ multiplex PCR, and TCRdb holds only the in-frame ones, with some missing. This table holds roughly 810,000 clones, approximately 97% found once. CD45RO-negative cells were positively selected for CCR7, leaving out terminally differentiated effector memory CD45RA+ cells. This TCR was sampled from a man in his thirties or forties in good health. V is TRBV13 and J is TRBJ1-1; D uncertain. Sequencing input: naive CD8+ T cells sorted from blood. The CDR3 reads CASSLWSVGRRTEAFF. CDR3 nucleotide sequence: TGTGCCAGCAGCTTATGGAGCGTTGGGCGGAGAACTGAAGCTTTCTTT.